Listed below are T cell receptor beta chains from one sample, sequenced in a study of cytomegalovirus exposure and HLA in healthy donors. Data came from immunoSEQ multiplex PCR; TCRdb stores just in-frame clones and leaves some out. The profile shows roughly 140,000 clones, about 80% of them singletons. Sequenced input: PBMCs. These receptor sequences come from a woman aged 40 to 55 in good health and CMV-seropositive. The CDR3 runs from the conserved cysteine through the conserved F or W. A D gene is named only where the DNA matches it firmly. Rows give clone size only sometimes, using once, few, many, or a class for an expanded clone.

>15|TRBD2|NA|TRBV6-5|TRBJ2-7
CASSPGLARTYEQYF
TGTGCCAGCAGCCCAGGACTAGCGAGAACCTACGAGCAGTACTTC
>14|NA|NA|TRBV6-5|TRBJ1-4
CASSYSRLSEKLFF
TGTGCCAGCAGTTACTCGAGACTTTCCGAAAAACTGTTTTTT
>16|NA|NA|TRBV21-1|TRBJ2-2
CARQTRGGYNTGELFF
TGTGCCAGGCAAACTAGGGGGGGCTACAACACCGGGGAGCTGTTTTTT
>14|NA|once|TRBV5-1|TRBJ2-2
CASRSQAGAGELFF
TGCGCCAGCAGATCACAGGCTGGGGCCGGGGAGCTGTTTTTT
>15|TRBD1|NA|TRBV19|TRBJ2-7
CASSPRQGSLYEQYF
TGTGCCAGTAGCCCTAGACAGGGGTCCTTATACGAGCAGTACTTC
>19|TRBD1|NA|TRBV18|TRBJ1-5
CASSPRRTSEGQPNQPQHF
TGTGCCAGCTCACCTCGTAGGACCTCTGAGGGACAGCCCAATCAGCCCCAGCATTTT
>14|TRBD2|NA|TRBV4-1|TRBJ2-1
CASSPSGSKHEQFF
TGCGCCAGCAGCCCTAGCGGGAGTAAGCATGAGCAGTTCTTC
>12|NA|NA|TRBV27|TRBJ1-4
CASSPRGGKLFF
TGTGCCAGCAGTCCTAGAGGGGGTAAGCTGTTTTTT
>14|TRBD1|NA|TRBV5-1|TRBJ1-1
CASTIQGVNTEAFF
TGCGCCAGCACAATCCAGGGGGTGAACACTGAAGCTTTCTTT
>13|TRBD1|NA|TRBV2|TRBJ1-1
CASSAEQGTEAFF
TGTGCCAGCAGTGCGGAACAGGGGACTGAAGCTTTCTTT
>20|TRBD1|NA|TRBV19|TRBJ2-5
CASSAYAPGRARGSQETQYF
TGTGCCAGTAGCGCATACGCCCCCGGTAGGGCCAGGGGGTCCCAAGAGACCCAGTACTTC
>15|TRBD2|NA|TRBV7-6|TRBJ2-3
CASSWTSGSTDTQYF
TGTGCCAGCAGCTGGACTAGCGGTTCCACAGATACGCAGTATTTT
>14|NA|NA|TRBV25-1|TRBJ1-5
CASSELNFNQPQHF
TGTGCCAGCAGTGAATTAAATTTCAATCAGCCCCAGCATTTT
>16|TRBD2|NA|TRBV18|TRBJ2-1
CASSDSGASSYNEQFF
TGTGCCAGCTCAGATAGCGGGGCTAGCTCCTACAATGAGCAGTTCTTC
>18|NA|NA|TRBV5-1|TRBJ1-5
CASSLVRQGNLSNQPQHF
TGCGCCAGCAGCTTGGTACGTCAGGGGAATCTAAGCAATCAGCCCCAGCATTTT
>12|TRBD1|NA|TRBV11-3|TRBJ2-1
CASSKTGVEQFF
TGTGCCAGCAGCAAGACAGGGGTAGAGCAGTTCTTC
>13|NA|NA|TRBV13|TRBJ1-1
CASSPQTNTEAFF
TGTGCCAGCAGCCCACAGACGAACACTGAAGCTTTCTTT
>17|NA|NA|TRBV29-1|TRBJ1-3
CSVKGLDSPSSGNTIYF
TGCAGCGTTAAGGGTTTGGACAGCCCCAGCTCTGGAAACACCATATATTTT
>11|NA|NA|TRBV15|TRBJ1-2
CATSSLYGYTF
TGTGCCACCAGTTCACTCTATGGCTACACCTTC
>16|TRBD1|NA|TRBV7-8|TRBJ2-1
CASSRTGAVAYNEQFF
TGTGCCAGCAGCCGTACAGGGGCAGTGGCCTACAATGAGCAGTTCTTC
>18|TRBD2|NA|TRBV10-3|TRBJ2-3
CAIGGEATSGGARDTQYF
TGTGCCATCGGAGGTGAGGCGACTAGCGGGGGAGCTCGGGATACGCAGTATTTT
>13|NA|NA|TRBV29-1|TRBJ2-1
CSVTPSSYNEQFF
TGCAGCGTCACCCCTAGCTCCTACAATGAGCAGTTCTTC
>13|NA|once|TRBV6-1|TRBJ2-5
CASSVSGEETQYF
TGTGCCAGCAGTGTTTCGGGGGAAGAGACCCAGTACTTC
>17|NA|once|TRBV6-4|TRBJ1-3
CASSVRFTKEAGNTIYF
TGTGCCAGCAGTGTGAGGTTCACGAAGGAGGCTGGAAACACCATATATTTT
>15|NA|NA|TRBV19|TRBJ2-7
CASSIRTNPVYEQYF
TGTGCCAGTAGTATAAGGACAAATCCAGTTTACGAGCAGTACTTC
>14|TRBD2|NA|TRBV19|TRBJ2-1
CASSRLAGTNEQFF
TGTGCCAGTAGTAGACTAGCGGGGACCAATGAGCAGTTCTTC
>15|TRBD1|few|TRBV27|TRBJ2-3
CASSVGTVSTDTQYF
TGTGCCAGCAGTGTAGGGACAGTTAGCACAGATACGCAGTATTTT
>14|TRBD1|NA|TRBV13|TRBJ2-7
CASSPRTGSAEQYF
TGTGCCAGCAGCCCCCGGACAGGGTCTGCCGAGCAGTACTTC
>12|TRBD1|NA|TRBV10-3|TRBJ1-2
CAIDRGGNGYTF
TGTGCCATTGACAGGGGTGGGAATGGCTACACCTTC
>16|NA|NA|TRBV18|TRBJ2-7
CASSPYAAGGFYEQYF
TGTGCCAGCTCACCGTACGCGGCAGGGGGGTTCTACGAGCAGTACTTC
>15|TRBD1|NA|TRBV28|TRBJ2-5
CATQGGRAYQETQYF
TGTGCCACCCAAGGGGGCCGGGCCTACCAAGAGACCCAGTACTTC
>13|NA|NA|TRBV11-3|TRBJ2-2
CASSLQDTGELFF
TGTGCCAGCAGCTTACAGGACACCGGGGAGCTGTTTTTT
>14|NA|NA|TRBV5-1|TRBJ2-5
CASRQGQDQETQYF
TGCGCCAGCAGGCAGGGTCAGGACCAAGAGACCCAGTACTTC
>14|NA|NA|TRBV14|TRBJ2-6
CASSPTNRANVLTF
TGTGCCAGCAGCCCTACGAATAGGGCCAACGTCCTGACTTTC
>16|TRBD2|few|TRBV2|TRBJ2-2
CASSEVTSGKSGELFF
TGTGCCAGCAGTGAAGTAACTAGCGGGAAGAGCGGGGAGCTGTTTTTT
>15|TRBD2|NA|TRBV5-6|TRBJ2-5
CASRDRGSGEETQYF
TGTGCCAGCAGGGACCGCGGGAGCGGAGAAGAGACCCAGTACTTC
>14|TRBD1|NA|TRBV6-5|TRBJ1-3
CASSYGTGGNTIYF
TGTGCCAGCAGTTACGGGACAGGGGGGAATACCATATATTTT
>15|TRBD2|NA|TRBV6-5|TRBJ2-7
CASTNEASGPYEQYF
TGTGCCAGCACCAACGAGGCTAGCGGGCCCTACGAGCAGTACTTC
>16|NA|few|TRBV21-1|TRBJ2-5
CASSKVTSGSRGTQYF
TGTGCCAGCAGCAAAGTGACTAGCGGGAGTCGGGGGACCCAGTACTTC
>17|NA|NA|TRBV7-9|TRBJ2-6
CASRGRTGTSGANVLTF
TGTGCCAGCAGGGGGAGGACCGGGACCTCTGGGGCCAACGTCCTGACTTTC
>17|NA|few|TRBV7-9|TRBJ2-7
CASSLGSTVKLSYEQYF
TGTGCCAGCAGCTTAGGGTCGACAGTCAAACTATCCTACGAGCAGTACTTC
>13|TRBD1|NA|TRBV7-9|TRBJ1-2
CASTKQGDYGYTF
TGTGCCAGCACCAAACAGGGGGACTATGGCTACACCTTC
>15|NA|NA|TRBV27|TRBJ2-7
CASSFLAQEVYEQYF
TGTGCCAGCAGTTTCTTAGCTCAGGAGGTCTACGAGCAGTACTTC
>12|NA|NA|TRBV19|TRBJ1-5
CASSILNQPQHF
TGTGCCAGTAGTATCCTAAATCAGCCCCAGCATTTT
>16|NA|once|TRBV5-1|TRBJ1-2
CASSLGGTSTNYGYTF
TGCGCCAGCAGCTTGGGGGGGACAAGCACTAACTATGGCTACACCTTC
>17|NA|NA|TRBV5-1|TRBJ2-7
CASSLSPPGVSTYEQYF
TGCGCCAGCAGCTTATCCCCGCCAGGGGTTTCCACCTACGAGCAGTACTTC
>14|NA|few|TRBV7-9|TRBJ2-7
CASSLGGVTYEQYF
TGTGCCAGCAGCTTAGGGGGGGTAACCTACGAGCAGTACTTC
>17|TRBD2|few|TRBV28|TRBJ2-2
CASSSGPGGRWTGELFF
TGTGCCAGCAGTTCGGGACCGGGAGGGCGGTGGACCGGGGAGCTGTTTTTT